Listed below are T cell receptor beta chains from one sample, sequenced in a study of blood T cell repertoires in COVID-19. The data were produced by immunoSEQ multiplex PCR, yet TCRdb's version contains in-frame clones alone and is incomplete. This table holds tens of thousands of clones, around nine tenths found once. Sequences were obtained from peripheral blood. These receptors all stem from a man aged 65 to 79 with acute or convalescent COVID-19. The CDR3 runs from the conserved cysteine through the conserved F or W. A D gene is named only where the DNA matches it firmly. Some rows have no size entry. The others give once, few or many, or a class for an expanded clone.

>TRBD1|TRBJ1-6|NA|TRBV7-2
CASSLRQGNSPLHF
TGTGCCAGCAGTCTACGACAGGGTAATTCACCCCTCCACTTT
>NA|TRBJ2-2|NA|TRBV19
CASSRRGPPNTGELFF
TGTGCCAGTAGTAGGCGGGGGCCCCCGAACACCGGGGAGCTGTTTTTT
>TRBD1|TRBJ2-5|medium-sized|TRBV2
CASTMKGTGKAQETQYF
TGTGCCAGCACCATGAAAGGGACAGGGAAGGCCCAAGAGACCCAGTACTTC
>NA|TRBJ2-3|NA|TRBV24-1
CATSDSRGTDTQYF
TGTGCCACCAGTGATTCGAGAGGTACAGATACGCAGTATTTT
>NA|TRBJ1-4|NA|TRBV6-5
CASRGPTNEKLFF
TGTGCCAGCAGGGGCCCAACTAATGAAAAACTGTTTTTT
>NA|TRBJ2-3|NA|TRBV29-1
CSVDDTTASTDTQYF
TGCAGCGTTGACGACACGACGGCTAGCACAGATACGCAGTATTTT
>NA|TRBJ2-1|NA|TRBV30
CAWSAGGRQDEQFF
TGTGCCTGGAGTGCCGGGGGGCGGCAGGATGAGCAGTTCTTC
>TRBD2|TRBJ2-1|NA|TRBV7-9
CASSLGDPAGLAYEQFF
TGTGCCAGCAGCTTAGGTGACCCCGCGGGACTAGCCTATGAGCAGTTCTTC
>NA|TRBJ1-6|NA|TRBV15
CATSPHEVGSPLHF
TGTGCCACCAGTCCCCACGAGGTTGGTTCACCCCTCCACTTT
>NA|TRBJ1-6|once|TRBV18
CASSPSGNNSPLHF
TGTGCCAGCTCACCTTCAGGGAATAATTCACCCCTCCACTTT
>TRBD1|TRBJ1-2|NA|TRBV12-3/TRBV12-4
CASSDGTGHSTF
TGTGCCAGCAGTGACGGGACAGGCCACTCCACCTTC
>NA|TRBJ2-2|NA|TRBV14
CASSQDRLRELFF
TGTGCCAGCAGCCAAGATCGTCTCCGGGAGCTGTTTTTT
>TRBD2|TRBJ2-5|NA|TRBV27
CASSPMSGGLSSQYF
TGTGCCAGCAGTCCCATGAGCGGGGGCCTTTCGTCCCAGTACTTC
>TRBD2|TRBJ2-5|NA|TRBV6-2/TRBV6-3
CASSFSGLAEETQYF
TGTGCCAGCAGTTTCTCCGGACTAGCCGAGGAGACCCAGTACTTC
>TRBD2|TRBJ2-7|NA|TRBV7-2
CASSLAHTSGGTSYEQYF
TGTGCCAGCAGCTTAGCGCATACTAGCGGGGGAACCTCCTACGAGCAGTACTTC
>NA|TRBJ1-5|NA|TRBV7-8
CASSLIQFDSNQPQHF
TGTGCCAGCAGCTTAATCCAGTTCGATAGCAATCAGCCCCAGCATTTT
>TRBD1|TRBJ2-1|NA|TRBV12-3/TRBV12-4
CASRLTGGNEQFF
TGTGCCAGCAGACTTACAGGGGGCAATGAGCAGTTCTTC
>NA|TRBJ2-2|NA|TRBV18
CASSPEVVTGELFF
TGTGCCAGCTCACCAGAGGTCGTAACCGGGGAGCTGTTTTTT
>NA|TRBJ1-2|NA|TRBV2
CASSEIRQAGYTF
TGTGCCAGCAGTGAGATTCGACAGGCCGGCTACACCTTC
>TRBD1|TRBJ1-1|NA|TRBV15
CATSRGGTGTTEAFF
TGTGCCACCAGCAGAGGAGGGACAGGGACCACTGAAGCTTTCTTT
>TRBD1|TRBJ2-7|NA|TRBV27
CASSSTGTGSREQYF
TGTGCCAGCAGTTCGACCGGGACAGGGAGTCGGGAGCAGTACTTC
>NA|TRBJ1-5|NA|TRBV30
CAWSFTGRGQPQHF
TGTGCCTGGAGTTTTACAGGGAGGGGTCAGCCCCAGCATTTT
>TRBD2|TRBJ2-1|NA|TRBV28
CASSPPERGRQFF
TGTGCCAGCAGCCCCCCGGAGCGGGGTCGCCAGTTCTTC
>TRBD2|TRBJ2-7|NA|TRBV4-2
CASSQALAGGQYEQYF
TGTGCCAGCAGCCAAGCGCTAGCGGGGGGGCAGTACGAGCAGTACTTC
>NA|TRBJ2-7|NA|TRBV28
CASSPSGRGSYEQYF
TGTGCCAGCAGTCCCTCTGGACGGGGCTCCTACGAGCAGTACTTC
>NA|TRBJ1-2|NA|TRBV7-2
CASSGGVYGYTF
TGTGCCAGCAGCGGGGGGGTCTATGGCTACACCTTC
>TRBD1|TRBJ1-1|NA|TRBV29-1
CSVEVMGQGFNTEAFF
TGCAGCGTTGAAGTAATGGGACAGGGGTTTAACACTGAAGCTTTCTTT
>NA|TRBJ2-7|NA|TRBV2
CASSPRSAGEYEQYF
TGTGCCAGCAGTCCCCGGAGCGCCGGGGAATACGAGCAGTACTTC
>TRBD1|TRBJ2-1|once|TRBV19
CASSGQGDNEQFF
TGTGCCAGTAGTGGACAGGGAGACAATGAGCAGTTCTTC
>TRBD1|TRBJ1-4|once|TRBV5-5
CASSPEDRGGEKLFF
TGTGCCAGCAGCCCGGAGGACAGGGGGGGAGAAAAACTGTTTTTT
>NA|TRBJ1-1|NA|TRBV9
CASSPGGGEAFF
TGTGCCAGCAGCCCCGGGGGGGGTGAAGCTTTCTTT
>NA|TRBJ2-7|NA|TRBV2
CASRQGNEQYF
TGTGCCAGCAGACAGGGAAACGAGCAGTACTTC
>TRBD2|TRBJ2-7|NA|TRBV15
CATSRDRAGGLGLPYEQYF
TGTGCCACCAGCAGAGATCGGGCGGGGGGGCTAGGACTTCCCTACGAGCAGTACTTC
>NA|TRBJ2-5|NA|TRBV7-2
CASSLEPAGTQYF
TGTGCCAGCAGCTTAGAGCCCGCCGGGACCCAGTACTTC
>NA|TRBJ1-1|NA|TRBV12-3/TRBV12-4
CASIFSSAEAFF
TGTGCCAGCATTTTTTCGTCAGCTGAAGCTTTCTTT